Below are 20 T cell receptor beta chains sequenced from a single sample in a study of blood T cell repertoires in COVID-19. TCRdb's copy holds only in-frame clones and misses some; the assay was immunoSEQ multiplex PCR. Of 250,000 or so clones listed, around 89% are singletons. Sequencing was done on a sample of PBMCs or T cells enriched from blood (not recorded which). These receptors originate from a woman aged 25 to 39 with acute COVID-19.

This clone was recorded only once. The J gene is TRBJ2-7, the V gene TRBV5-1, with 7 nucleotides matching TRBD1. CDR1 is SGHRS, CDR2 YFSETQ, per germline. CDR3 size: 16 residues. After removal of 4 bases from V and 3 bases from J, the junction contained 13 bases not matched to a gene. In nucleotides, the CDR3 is TGCGCCAGCAGCCTGCACGGGACAGCCTTAGGCTACGAGCAGTACTTC. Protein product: CASSLHGTALGYEQYF.

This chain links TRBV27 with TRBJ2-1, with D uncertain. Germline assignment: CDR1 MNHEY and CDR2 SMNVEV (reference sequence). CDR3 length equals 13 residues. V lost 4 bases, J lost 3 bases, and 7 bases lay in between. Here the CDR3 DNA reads TGTGCCAGCAGTTCTATCGGCTACAATGAGCAGTTCTTC. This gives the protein CASSSIGYNEQFF.

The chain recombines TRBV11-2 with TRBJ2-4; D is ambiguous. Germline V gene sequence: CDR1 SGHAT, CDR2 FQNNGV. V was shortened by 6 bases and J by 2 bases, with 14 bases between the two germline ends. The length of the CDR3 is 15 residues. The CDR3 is CASSEALFSKNIQYF. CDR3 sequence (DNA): TGTGCCAGCAGTGAAGCCCTATTCTCCAAAAACATTCAGTACTTC.

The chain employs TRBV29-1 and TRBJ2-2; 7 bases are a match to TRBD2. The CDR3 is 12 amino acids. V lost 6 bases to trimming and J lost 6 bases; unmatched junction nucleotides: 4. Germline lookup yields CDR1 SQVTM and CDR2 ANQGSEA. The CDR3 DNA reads TGCAGCGTCCTCGGACTAGCCGGGGAGCTGTTTTTT. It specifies CSVLGLAGELFF.

CDR3 nucleotides: TGTGCCAGCAGCCCAGGACAGGGGGTCGGGCAGCCCCAGCATTTT. This codes for CASSPGQGVGQPQHF. The chain recombines TRBV5-8 with TRBJ1-5; TRBD1 aligns across 10 bases. This CDR3 has 15 amino acids. V was clipped by 4 bases and J by 7 bases; unmatched bases: 8. Germline V CDR1 and CDR2: SGHTS, YDEGEE.

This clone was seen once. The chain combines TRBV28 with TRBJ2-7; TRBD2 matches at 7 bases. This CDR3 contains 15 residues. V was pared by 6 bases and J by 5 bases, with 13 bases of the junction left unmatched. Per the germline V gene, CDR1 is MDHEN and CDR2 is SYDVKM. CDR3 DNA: TGTGCCAGCAGCGGGGCGGGAGCAGGAGGTAACGAGCAGTACTTC. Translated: CASSGAGAGGNEQYF.

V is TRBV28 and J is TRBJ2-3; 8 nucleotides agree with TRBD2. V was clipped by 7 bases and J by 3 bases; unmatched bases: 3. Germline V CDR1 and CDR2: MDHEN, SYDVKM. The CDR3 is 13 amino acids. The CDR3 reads CASKREPTDTQYF. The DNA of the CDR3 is TGTGCCAGCAAGCGGGAGCCAACAGATACGCAGTATTTT.

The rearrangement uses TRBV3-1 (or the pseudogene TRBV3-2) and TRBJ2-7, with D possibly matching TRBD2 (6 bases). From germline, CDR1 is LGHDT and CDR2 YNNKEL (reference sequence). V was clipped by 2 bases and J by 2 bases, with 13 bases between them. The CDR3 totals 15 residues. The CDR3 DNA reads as TGTGCCAGCAGCCAATCCCCTGCGGGACCCTACGAGCAGTACTTC. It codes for CASSQSPAGPYEQYF.

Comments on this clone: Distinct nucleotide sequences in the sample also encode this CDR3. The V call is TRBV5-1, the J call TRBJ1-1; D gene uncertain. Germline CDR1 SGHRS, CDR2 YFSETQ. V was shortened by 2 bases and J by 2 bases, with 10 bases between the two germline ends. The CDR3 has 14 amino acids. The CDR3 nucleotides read TGCGCCAGCAGCTTATTGACTGATAACACTGAAGCTTTCTTT. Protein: CASSLLTDNTEAFF.

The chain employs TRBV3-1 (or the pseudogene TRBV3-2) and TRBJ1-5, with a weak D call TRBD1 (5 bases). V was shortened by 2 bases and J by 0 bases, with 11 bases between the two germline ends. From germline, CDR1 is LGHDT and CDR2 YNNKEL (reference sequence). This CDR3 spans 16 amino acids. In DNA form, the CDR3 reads TGTGCCAGCAGCCAATTCGGACACAATAGCAATCAGCCCCAGCATTTT. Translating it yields CASSQFGHNSNQPQHF.

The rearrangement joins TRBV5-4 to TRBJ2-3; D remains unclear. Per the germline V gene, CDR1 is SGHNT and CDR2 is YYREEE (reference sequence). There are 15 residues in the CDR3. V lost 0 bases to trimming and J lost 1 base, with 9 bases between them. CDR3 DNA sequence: TGTGCCAGCAGCTTGGACCAGGCCCGCACAGATACGCAGTATTTT. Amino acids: CASSLDQARTDTQYF.

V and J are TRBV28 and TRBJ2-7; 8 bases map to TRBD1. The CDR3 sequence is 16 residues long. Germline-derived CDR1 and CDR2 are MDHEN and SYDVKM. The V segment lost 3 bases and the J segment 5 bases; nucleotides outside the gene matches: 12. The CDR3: CASSFTGTGKRDEQYF. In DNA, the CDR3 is TGTGCCAGCAGTTTCACCGGGACAGGAAAAAGGGACGAGCAGTACTTC.

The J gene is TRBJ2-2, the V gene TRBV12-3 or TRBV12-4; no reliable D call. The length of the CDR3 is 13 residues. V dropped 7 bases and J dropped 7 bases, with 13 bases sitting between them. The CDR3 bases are TGTGCCAGCAACCCTACGGTTGGCGGGGAGCTGTTTTTT. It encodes CASNPTVGGELFF.

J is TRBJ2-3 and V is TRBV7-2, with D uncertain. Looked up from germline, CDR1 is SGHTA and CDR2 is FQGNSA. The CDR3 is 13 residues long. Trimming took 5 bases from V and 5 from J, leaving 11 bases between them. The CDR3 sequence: CASSLTRRDTQYF. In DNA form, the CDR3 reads TGTGCCAGCAGCCTCACGCGAAGAGATACGCAGTATTTT.

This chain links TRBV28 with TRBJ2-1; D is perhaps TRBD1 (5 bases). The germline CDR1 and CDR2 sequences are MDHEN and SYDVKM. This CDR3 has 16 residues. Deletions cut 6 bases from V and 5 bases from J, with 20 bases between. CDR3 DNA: TGTGCCAGCAGCTCTCTGGTGGGGCAGAGCAACAATGAGCAGTTCTTC. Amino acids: CASSSLVGQSNNEQFF.

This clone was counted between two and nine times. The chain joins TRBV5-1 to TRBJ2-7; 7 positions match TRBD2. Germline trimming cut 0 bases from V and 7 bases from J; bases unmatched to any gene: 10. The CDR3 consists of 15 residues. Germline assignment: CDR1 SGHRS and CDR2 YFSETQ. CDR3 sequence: CASSLGDYPEGEQYF. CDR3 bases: TGCGCCAGCAGCTTGGGGGACTATCCGGAGGGGGAGCAGTACTTC.

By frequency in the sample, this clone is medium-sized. Here the CDR3 DNA reads TGTGCCAGCAGTCCCTCTACTTCGACTCTTTCCTACGAGCAGTACTTC. Its protein product is CASSPSTSTLSYEQYF. The chain is built from TRBV27 and TRBJ2-7; D unresolved. The CDR3 is made up of 16 amino acids. Germline V gene data show CDR1 as MNHEY and CDR2 as SMNVEV (reference sequence). Deletions cut 5 bases from V and 1 base from J, with 18 bases between.

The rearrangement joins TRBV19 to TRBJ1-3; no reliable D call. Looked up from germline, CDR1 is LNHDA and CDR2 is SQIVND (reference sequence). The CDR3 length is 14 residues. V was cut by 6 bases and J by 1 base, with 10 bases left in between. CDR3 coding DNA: TGTGCCAGTAGCCCCGGTTGGTCTGGAAACACCATATATTTT. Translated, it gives CASSPGWSGNTIYF.

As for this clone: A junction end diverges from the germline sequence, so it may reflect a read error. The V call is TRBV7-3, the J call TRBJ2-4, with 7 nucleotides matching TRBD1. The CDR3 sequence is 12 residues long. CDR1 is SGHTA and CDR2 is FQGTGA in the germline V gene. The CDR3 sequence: CASSLRGGGPNF. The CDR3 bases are TGTGCCAGCAGCTTAAGAGGGGGCGGGCCAAACTTC.

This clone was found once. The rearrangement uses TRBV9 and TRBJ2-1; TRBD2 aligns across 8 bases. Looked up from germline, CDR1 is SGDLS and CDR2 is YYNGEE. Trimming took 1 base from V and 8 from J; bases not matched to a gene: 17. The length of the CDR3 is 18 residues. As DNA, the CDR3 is TGTGCCAGCAGCGTATTCAGTAGGCTAGCGGGCCGAGGTGATGAGCAGTTCTTC. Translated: CASSVFSRLAGRGDEQFF.